These T cell receptor beta chains were read from a single sample in a study of CD8 T cells in Susac syndrome. TCRdb redid the calling of the immunoSEQ multiplex PCR reads with MiXCR, one entry per CDR3 protein. Altogether 180,000 or so distinct CDR3 sequences are present, approximately 94% being singletons, with the ten largest covering 0.08% to 0.11%. Sequencing was done on a sample of CD4+ T cells from PBMCs. These receptor sequences come from a human donor in good health. Both conserved end residues are part of each CDR3.

j_call v_call cdr3_aa
TRBJ2-2 TRBV5-1 CASSLDSSNTGELFF
TRBJ2-1 TRBV9 CASSVEGARNEQFF
TRBJ2-3 TRBV30 CAWIPRERTSTDTQYF
TRBJ2-7 TRBV24-1 CATSSGGGAYEQYF
TRBJ1-1 TRBV12-3/TRBV12-4 CASSRTGRATEAFF
TRBJ2-7 TRBV27 CASSNRGLTYEQYF
TRBJ2-5 TRBV29-1 CSVRTGVQETQYF
TRBJ1-1 TRBV29-1 CSVGWSTEAFF
TRBJ2-5 TRBV29-1 CSVDGPSGQETQYF
TRBJ2-1 TRBV20-1 CSASGTAERKFF
TRBJ2-3 TRBV20-1 CSARDPSSGSLTDTQYF
TRBJ2-1 TRBV27 CASKTSGISSYNEQFF
TRBJ2-1 TRBV10-3 CAISEGGTRGGLNEQFF
TRBJ1-5 TRBV7-9 CASSRDGNQPQHF
TRBJ2-4 TRBV29-1 CSVVRGQNIQYF
TRBJ1-1 TRBV6-5 CASSYWGNTEAFF
TRBJ2-5 TRBV30 CAWRAGTRGETQYF
TRBJ2-7 TRBV9 CASSVEPAGTGEQYF
TRBJ2-5 TRBV6-5 CASSPTTGRETQYF
TRBJ2-1 TRBV3-1 CASSQVAISHNEQFF
TRBJ1-2 TRBV6-6 CASRGQGETYGYTF
TRBJ2-1 TRBV20-1 CSARTGQGGLAGVFGNEQFF
TRBJ2-7 TRBV7-8 CASSFNRDGEQYF
TRBJ1-5 TRBV30 CAWREQRNQPQHF
TRBJ2-7 TRBV7-2 CASSLGQGKHYEQYF
TRBJ1-2 TRBV29-1 CSVGQDYDYTF
TRBJ2-1 TRBV6-5 CASSRDANNEQFF
TRBJ2-3 TRBV4-3 CASSQTSGTDTQYF
TRBJ2-3 TRBV29-1 CSVEKTDTSTDTQYF
TRBJ2-3 TRBV7-2 CASRTNRGTDTQYF
TRBJ2-5 TRBV4-3 CASSPGLAGGRGQETQYF
TRBJ2-7 TRBV29-1 CSVEDLTIGEQYF
TRBJ2-3 TRBV5-6 CASSTGTGRGDTQYF
TRBJ1-1 TRBV12-3/TRBV12-4 CASSLMPEAFF
TRBJ2-5 TRBV3-1 CASSQDSLAGVQTQYF
TRBJ1-1 TRBV30 CAWGGPVQGNTEAFF
TRBJ2-1 TRBV18 CASSPPVGTASYNEQFF
TRBJ2-3 TRBV6-2/TRBV6-3 CASSVNSPGTQYF
TRBJ1-2 TRBV28 CASRLGRQLGYTF
TRBJ2-3 TRBV5-1 CASSWRRDTQYF
TRBJ2-3 TRBV3-1 CASSLRVTDTQYF
TRBJ1-5 TRBV3-1 CASSQSDQPQHF
TRBJ2-5 TRBV11-1 CASSLVRARETQYF
TRBJ2-1 TRBV24-1 CATSDPVAGGNEQFF
TRBJ2-1 TRBV7-3 CASSSPGPYNEQFF
TRBJ2-3 TRBV5-4 CASSLGNPDTQYF
TRBJ2-5 TRBV2 CASSDGVQGETQYF
TRBJ1-2 TRBV28 CASSLWDGINYGYTF
TRBJ2-1 TRBV6-2/TRBV6-3 CASSFAGNEQFF
TRBJ2-7 TRBV5-1 CASSLGADPTLYEQYF
TRBJ2-1 TRBV7-8 CASSLLALHGEQFF
TRBJ2-2 TRBV24-1 CATSDPPGRGTGELFF
TRBJ2-5 TRBV6-6 CASNYGDRQETQYF